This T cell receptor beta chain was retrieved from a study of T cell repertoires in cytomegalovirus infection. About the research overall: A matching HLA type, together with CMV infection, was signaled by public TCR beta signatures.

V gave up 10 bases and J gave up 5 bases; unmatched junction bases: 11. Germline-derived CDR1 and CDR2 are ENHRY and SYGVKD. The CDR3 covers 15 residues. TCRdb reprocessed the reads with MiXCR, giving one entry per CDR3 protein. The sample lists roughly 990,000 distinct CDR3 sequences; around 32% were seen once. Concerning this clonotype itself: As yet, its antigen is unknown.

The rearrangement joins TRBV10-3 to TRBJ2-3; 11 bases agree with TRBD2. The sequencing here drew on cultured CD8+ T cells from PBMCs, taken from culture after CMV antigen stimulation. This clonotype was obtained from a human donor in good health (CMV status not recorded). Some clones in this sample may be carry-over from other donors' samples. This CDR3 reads CATDRTSGLLDTQYF. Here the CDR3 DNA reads TGTGCCACTGATCGGACTAGCGGGCTCCTAGATACGCAGTATTTT.